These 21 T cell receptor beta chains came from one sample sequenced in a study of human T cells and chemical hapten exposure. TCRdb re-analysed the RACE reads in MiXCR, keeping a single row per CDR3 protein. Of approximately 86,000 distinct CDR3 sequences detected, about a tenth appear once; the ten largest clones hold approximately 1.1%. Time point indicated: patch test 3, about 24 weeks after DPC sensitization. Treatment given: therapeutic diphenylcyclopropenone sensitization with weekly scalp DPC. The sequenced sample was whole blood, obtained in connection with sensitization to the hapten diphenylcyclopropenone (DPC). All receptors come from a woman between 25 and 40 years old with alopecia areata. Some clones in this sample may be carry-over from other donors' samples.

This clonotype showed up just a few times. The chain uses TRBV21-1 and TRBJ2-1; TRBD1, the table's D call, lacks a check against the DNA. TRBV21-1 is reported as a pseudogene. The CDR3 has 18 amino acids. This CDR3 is CASSKGFGTDTNYNEQFF. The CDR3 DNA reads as TGTGCCAGCAGCAAAGGATTTGGGACAGACACAAACTACAATGAGCAGTTCTTC.

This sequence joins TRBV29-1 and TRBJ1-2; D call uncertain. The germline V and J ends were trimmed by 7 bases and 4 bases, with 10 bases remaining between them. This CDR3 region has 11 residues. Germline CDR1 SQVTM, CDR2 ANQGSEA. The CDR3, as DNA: TGCAGCGCATGGTCGAGCTATGGCTACACCTTC. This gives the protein CSAWSSYGYTF. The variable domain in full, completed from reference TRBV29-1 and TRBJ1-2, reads SAVISQKPSRDICQRGTSLTIQCQVDSQVTMMFWYRQQPGQSLTLIATANQGSEATYESGFVIDKFPISRPNLTFSTLTVSNMSPEDSSIYLCSAWSSYGYTFGSGTRLTVV.

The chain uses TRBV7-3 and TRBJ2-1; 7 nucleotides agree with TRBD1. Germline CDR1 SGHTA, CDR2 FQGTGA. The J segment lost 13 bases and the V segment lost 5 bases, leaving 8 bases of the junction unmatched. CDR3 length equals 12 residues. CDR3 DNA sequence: TGTGCCAGCAGCGGTACCGGGACAGTACAGTTCTTC. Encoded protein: CASSGTGTVQFF.

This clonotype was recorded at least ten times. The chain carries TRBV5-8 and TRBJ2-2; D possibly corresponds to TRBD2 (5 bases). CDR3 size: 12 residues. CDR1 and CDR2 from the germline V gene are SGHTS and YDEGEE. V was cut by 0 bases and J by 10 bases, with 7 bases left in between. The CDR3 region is CASSLVREELFF. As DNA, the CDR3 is TGTGCCAGCAGCTTGGTACGGGAGGAGCTGTTTTTT.

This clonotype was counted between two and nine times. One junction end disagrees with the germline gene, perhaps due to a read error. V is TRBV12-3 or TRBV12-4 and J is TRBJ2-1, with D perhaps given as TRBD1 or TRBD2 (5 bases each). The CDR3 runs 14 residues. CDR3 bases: TGTGCCAGCAGCTTAGGCCGGGGCGCACTATCGGGCTCCTTC. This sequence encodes CASSLGRGALSGSF.

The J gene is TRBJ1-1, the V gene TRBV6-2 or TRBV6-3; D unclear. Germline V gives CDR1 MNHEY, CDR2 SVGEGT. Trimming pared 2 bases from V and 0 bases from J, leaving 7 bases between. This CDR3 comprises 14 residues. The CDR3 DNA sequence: TGTGCCAGCAGTTACCTCCAAATGAACACTGAAGCTTTCTTT. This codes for CASSYLQMNTEAFF.

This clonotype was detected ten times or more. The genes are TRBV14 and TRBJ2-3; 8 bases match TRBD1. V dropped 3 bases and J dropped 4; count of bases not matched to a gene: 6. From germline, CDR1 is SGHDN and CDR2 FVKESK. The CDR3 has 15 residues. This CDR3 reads CASSHYRGLADTQYF. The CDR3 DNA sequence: TGTGCCAGCAGCCACTACAGGGGGTTGGCAGATACGCAGTATTTT.

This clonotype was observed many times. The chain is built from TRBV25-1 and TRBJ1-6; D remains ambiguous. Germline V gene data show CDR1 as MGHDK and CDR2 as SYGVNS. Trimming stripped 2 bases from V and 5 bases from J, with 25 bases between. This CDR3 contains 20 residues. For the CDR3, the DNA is TGTGCCAGCAGTGAACGGACCAGTTTCACCCTAGGCCGGAATAATTCACCCCTCCACTTT. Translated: CASSERTSFTLGRNNSPLHF.

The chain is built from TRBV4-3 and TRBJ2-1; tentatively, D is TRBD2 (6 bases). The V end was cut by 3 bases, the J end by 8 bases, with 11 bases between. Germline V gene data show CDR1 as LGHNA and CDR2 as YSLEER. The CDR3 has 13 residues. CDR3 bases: TGCGCCAGCAGCCATCGCTCGGGGGATGAGCAGTTCTTC. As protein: CASSHRSGDEQFF.

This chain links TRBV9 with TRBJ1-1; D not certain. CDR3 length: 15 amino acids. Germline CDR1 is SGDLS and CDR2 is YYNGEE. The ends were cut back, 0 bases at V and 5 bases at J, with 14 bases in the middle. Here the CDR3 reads CASSVAGGSETEAFF. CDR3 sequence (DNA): TGTGCCAGCAGCGTAGCGGGAGGGTCGGAGACTGAAGCTTTCTTT.

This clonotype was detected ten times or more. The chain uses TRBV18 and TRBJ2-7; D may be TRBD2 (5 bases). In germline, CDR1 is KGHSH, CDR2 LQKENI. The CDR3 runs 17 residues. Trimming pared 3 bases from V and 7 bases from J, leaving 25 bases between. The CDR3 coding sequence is TGTGCCAGCTCACCTTCATTGGGTGAGAGCGGTCGTAGAGAGCAGTACTTC. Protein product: CASSPSLGESGRREQYF. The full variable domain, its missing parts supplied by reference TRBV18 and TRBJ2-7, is NAGVMQNPRHLVRRRGQEARLRCSPMKGHSHVYWYRQLPEEGLKFMVYLQKENIIDESGMPKERFSAEFPKEGPSILRIQQVVRGDSAAYFCASSPSLGESGRREQYFGPGTRLTVT.

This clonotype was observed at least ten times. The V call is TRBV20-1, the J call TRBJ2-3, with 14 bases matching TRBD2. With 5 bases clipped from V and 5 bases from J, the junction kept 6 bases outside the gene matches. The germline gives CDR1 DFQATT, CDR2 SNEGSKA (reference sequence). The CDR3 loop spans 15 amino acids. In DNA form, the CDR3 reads TGCAGTGCTTCCCCGACTAGCGGGAGGGGAGATACGCAGTATTTT. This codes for CSASPTSGRGDTQYF.

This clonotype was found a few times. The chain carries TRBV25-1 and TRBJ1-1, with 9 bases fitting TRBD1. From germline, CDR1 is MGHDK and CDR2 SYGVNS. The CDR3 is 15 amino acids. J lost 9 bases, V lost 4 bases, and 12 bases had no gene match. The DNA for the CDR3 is TGTGCCAGCAGTGGGGATTTAGACAGGGGGGTACAAGCTTTCTTT. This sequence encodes CASSGDLDRGVQAFF.

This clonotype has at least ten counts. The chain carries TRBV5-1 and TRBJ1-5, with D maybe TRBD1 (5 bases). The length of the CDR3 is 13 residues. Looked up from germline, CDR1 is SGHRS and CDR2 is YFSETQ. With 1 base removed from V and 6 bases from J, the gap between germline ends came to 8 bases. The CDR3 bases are TGCGCCAGCAGCTTGTCAGGGACTCAGCCCCAGCATTTT. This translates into CASSLSGTQPQHF.

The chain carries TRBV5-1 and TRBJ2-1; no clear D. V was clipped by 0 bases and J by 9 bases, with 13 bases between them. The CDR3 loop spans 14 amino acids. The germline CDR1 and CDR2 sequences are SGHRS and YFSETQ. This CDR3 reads CASSLDKGFREQFF. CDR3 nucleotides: TGCGCCAGCAGCTTGGATAAGGGCTTTCGTGAGCAGTTCTTC.

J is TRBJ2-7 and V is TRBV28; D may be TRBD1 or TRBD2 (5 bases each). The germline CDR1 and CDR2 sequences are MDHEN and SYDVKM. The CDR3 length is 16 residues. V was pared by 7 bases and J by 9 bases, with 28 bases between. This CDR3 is CASTTGGAARAIGQYV. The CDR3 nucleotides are TGTGCCAGCACCACTGGGGGAGCTGCAAGGGCCATAGGGCAGTACGTC.

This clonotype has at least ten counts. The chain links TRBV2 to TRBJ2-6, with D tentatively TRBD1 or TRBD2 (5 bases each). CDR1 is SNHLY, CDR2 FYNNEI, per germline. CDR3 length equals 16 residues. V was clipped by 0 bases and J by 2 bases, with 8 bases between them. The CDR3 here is CASSEALGAGANVLTF. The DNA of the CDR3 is TGTGCCAGCAGTGAAGCATTGGGGGCTGGGGCCAACGTCCTGACTTTC.

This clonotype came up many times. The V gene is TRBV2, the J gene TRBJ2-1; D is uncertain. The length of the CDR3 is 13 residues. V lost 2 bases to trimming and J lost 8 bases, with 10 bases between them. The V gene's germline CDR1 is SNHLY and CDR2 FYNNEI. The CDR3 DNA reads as TGTGCCAGCAGTGAACTCATAGGCTATGAGCAGTTCTTC. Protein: CASSELIGYEQFF.

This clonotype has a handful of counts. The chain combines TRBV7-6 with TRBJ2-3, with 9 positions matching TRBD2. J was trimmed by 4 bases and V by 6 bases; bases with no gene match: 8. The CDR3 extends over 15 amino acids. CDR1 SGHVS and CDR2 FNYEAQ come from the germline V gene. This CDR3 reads CASSPIAGVPDTQYF. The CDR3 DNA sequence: TGTGCCAGCAGTCCAATAGCGGGAGTACCAGATACGCAGTATTTT.

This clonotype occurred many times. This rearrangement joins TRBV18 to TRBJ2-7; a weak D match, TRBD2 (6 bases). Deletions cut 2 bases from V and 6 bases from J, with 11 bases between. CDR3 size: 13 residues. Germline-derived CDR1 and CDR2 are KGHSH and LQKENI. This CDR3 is CASSPSNGGEQYV. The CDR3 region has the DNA TGTGCCAGCTCACCATCTAACGGGGGCGAGCAGTACGTC.

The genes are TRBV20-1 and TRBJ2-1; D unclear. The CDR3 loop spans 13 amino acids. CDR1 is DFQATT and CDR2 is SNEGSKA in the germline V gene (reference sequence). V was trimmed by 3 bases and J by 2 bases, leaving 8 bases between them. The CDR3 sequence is CSASRVTYNEQFF. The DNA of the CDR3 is TGCAGTGCTAGTAGGGTTACCTACAATGAGCAGTTCTTC.